This T cell receptor (beta chain) was sequenced in a study of lymphopenia after photon versus proton radiotherapy. Study-wide findings and caveats: Authors raise, but do not show, better survival with proton therapy. After the lymphocyte nadir, photon-treated repertoires showed oligoclonal expansion, especially of CD8+ Temra cells. Relative stability marked proton patients; photon patients lost diversity and naive cells. Larger post-nadir TCR diversity loss correlated inversely with survival in deceased patients.

Worth noting for this clone: The antigen remains undetermined.

Sequencing was performed with immunoSEQ multiplex PCR; in TCRdb, only in-frame clones are kept and a portion is missing. The sample has around 33,000 clones; 89% are singletons. The length of the CDR3 is 17 residues. Germline assignment: CDR1 GTSNPN and CDR2 SVGIG (reference sequence). V gave up 7 bases and J gave up 2 bases; unmatched junction bases: 12. Sequencing used peripheral blood, obtained from a patient treated with proton-based radiotherapy. The clonotype was recovered from a woman between 65 and 79 years old with pancreatic cancer. Some clones in this sample may be carry-over from other donors' samples. The V gene is TRBV30, the J gene TRBJ1-5; 12 positions agree with TRBD1. The CDR3 DNA follows: TGTGCCTTCAATACCGGGACAGGGGGCAGGGGCAATCAGCCCCAGCATTTT. Translation: CAFNTGTGGRGNQPQHF.